This T cell receptor (beta chain) was observed in a study of CD8+ T cells in alopecia areata. Trimming stripped 9 bases from V and 0 bases from J, with 6 bases between. The germline V gene has CDR1 LNHDA and CDR2 SQIVND (reference sequence). The CDR3 has 12 amino acids. Concerning this clone itself: Other DNA sequences within the sample encode an identical CDR3.

Extraction of RNA preceded its reverse transcription into cDNA, which served as the sequencing template. This table comes from immunoSEQ multiplex PCR, and its TCRdb copy is limited to in-frame clones, with some not included. The sample contains about 180,000 clones, 53% of which appear only once. Treatment reported: oral pan-JAK inhibitor, 5-10 mg twice daily. The source of this sequence is a human donor with alopecia areata. The sequences come from CD8+ T cells sorted from blood, collected at week 24, from a patient treated with tofacitinib. This chain joins TRBV19 and TRBJ1-5; D remains unclear. The CDR3 DNA reads TGTGCCAGCTCACTTAGCAATCAGCCCCAGCATTTT. Amino acids: CASSLSNQPQHF.